Described below is a single T cell receptor beta chain sequence and its context. This CDR3 is built from 15 residues. Per germline, CDR1 MNHEY and CDR2 SVGEGT. Trimming at V came to 2 bases and at J to 5 bases, leaving 6 bases not matched to a gene. TCRdb re-called the RT-PCR reads through MiXCR, storing one row per CDR3 protein. There are over 130,000 distinct CDR3 sequences in the sample; about two fifths occur only once, and approximately 50% lies in the top ten. The data stem from a study of patients and donors after allogeneic stem cell transplantation. This clonotype was obtained from a human donor who was either an allogeneic HSCT recipient or a stem cell or donor lymphocyte infusion donor (not recorded which). It is not recorded whose cells these are; they may come from a transplant donor. Specimen: blood, either unsorted or a sorted T cell fraction (not recorded which). This chain links TRBV6-2 or TRBV6-3 with TRBJ2-3, with TRBD1 matching over 8 bases. The CDR3: CASSYAQGAVDTQYF. The CDR3, as DNA: TGTGCCAGCAGTTACGCGCAGGGGGCCGTAGATACGCAGTATTTT.